This T cell receptor (beta chain) was identified in a study of cytomegalovirus exposure and HLA in healthy donors. The overall study: Unique TCR beta sequences numbering approximately 100 million came from 150 million to 200 million T cells in an earlier analysis.

The CDR3 has 14 residues. CDR1 and CDR2 (germline): PRHDT, FYEKMQ (reference sequence). Between the trimmed V and J ends, which lost 2 bases and 4 bases, there was a span of 12 bases. This clone turned up a few times. The target antigen is unknown. This cohort consisted of healthy bone marrow donors. Use of 60 Vbeta and 13 Jbeta primers characterized the PCR. The method was immunoSEQ multiplex PCR; TCRdb's version includes in-frame clones alone and lacks a portion of them. The sample holds roughly 150,000 clones, over 75% seen once. Whole-study findings and limits: Most of the CMV-associated TCR beta chains (in a later analysis) appeared to be HLA-restricted. Across donors, sequencing depth was assumed by presence/absence analyses to be roughly uniform.

This receptor was taken from a male donor in good health and CMV-seronegative. V gene TRBV13 combines with J gene TRBJ2-7; D uncertain. Sequenced sample: PBMCs. Here the CDR3 reads CASSLPAGPYEQYF. The CDR3 nucleotides are TGTGCCAGCAGCTTACCCGCAGGCCCATACGAGCAGTACTTC. The whole variable domain, filled in from reference TRBV13 and TRBJ2-7, reads AAGVIQSPRHLIKEKRETATLKCYPIPRHDTVYWYQQGPGQDPQFLISFYEKMQSDKGSIPDRFSAQQFSDYHSELNMSSLELGDSALYFCASSLPAGPYEQYFGPGTRLTVT.